These 10 T cell receptor beta chains came from one sample sequenced in a study of OX40 agonist ivuxolimab in advanced cancers. Libraries were prepared by immunoSEQ multiplex PCR; TCRdb keeps only in-frame clonotypes and omits some of them. The table includes approximately 100,000 clones, approximately 85% detected once. The sample was CD4+ or CD8+ T cells sorted from blood, taken in a trial of the OX40 agonist ivuxolimab. The source is an adult with an advanced solid tumor such as melanoma, head and neck, liver or kidney cancer.

This clone occurred once. V and J are TRBV30 and TRBJ1-1; no clear D gene. This CDR3 has 15 amino acids. The ends were cut back, 4 bases at V and 2 bases at J, with 17 bases in the middle. Germline loops: CDR1 GTSNPN, CDR2 SVGIG (reference sequence). CDR3 sequence reads: CAWTVRGKSNTEAFF. The CDR3 coding sequence is TGTGCCTGGACCGTAAGAGGGAAATCAAACACTGAAGCTTTCTTT.

The V gene is TRBV11-3, the J gene TRBJ1-1; D remains ambiguous. Germline V gene sequence: CDR1 SGHNT, CDR2 YENEEA. V shed 4 bases and J shed 6 bases, with 12 bases lying between them. The CDR3 runs 13 residues. The CDR3 here is CASSSGNYAEAFF. CDR3 nucleotide sequence: TGTGCCAGCAGCTCAGGCAACTACGCTGAAGCTTTCTTT.

V and J are TRBV27 and TRBJ2-1; no reliable D call. Trimming took 0 bases from V and 0 from J, leaving 12 bases between them. Germline CDR1 MNHEY, CDR2 SMNVEV (reference sequence). The CDR3 totals 17 residues. The CDR3 DNA reads TGTGCCAGCAGTTTATCTAACGGGCCCAGCTCCTACAATGAGCAGTTCTTC. Amino acids: CASSLSNGPSSYNEQFF.

V is TRBV28 and J is TRBJ2-1, with D perhaps TRBD2 (5 bases). Germline loops: CDR1 MDHEN, CDR2 SYDVKM. The CDR3 consists of 15 residues. V shed 6 bases and J shed 3 bases, with 15 bases lying between them. The CDR3 coding sequence is TGTGCCAGCAGAAGGAAGAACGGGGACTACAATGAGCAGTTCTTC. This sequence encodes CASRRKNGDYNEQFF. Supplemented by reference TRBV28 and TRBJ2-1, the full variable domain reads DVKVTQSSRYLVKRTGEKVFLECVQDMDHENMFWYRQDPGLGLRLIYFSYDVKMKEKGDIPEGYSVSREKKERFSLILESASTNQTSMYLCASRRKNGDYNEQFFGPGTRLTVL.

CDR3 sequence reads: CASSQHVRAEAGELFF. CDR3 DNA sequence: TGCGCCAGCAGCCAGCACGTAAGGGCTGAGGCCGGGGAGCTGTTTTTT. This chain joins TRBV4-1 and TRBJ2-2; D is undetermined. The CDR3 sequence is 16 residues long. The V and J ends lost 3 bases and 6 bases respectively, with 17 bases between them. Germline V gives CDR1 MGHRA, CDR2 YSYEKL.

The V gene is TRBV7-6, the J gene TRBJ2-5; D gene uncertain. CDR3 length: 14 amino acids. Germline assignment: CDR1 SGHVS and CDR2 FNYEAQ. V gave up 2 bases and J gave up 2 bases, with 9 bases separating them. The CDR3 DNA follows: TGTGCCAGCAGCTTAAACAGCCTACAAGAGACCCAGTACTTC. Translation gives CASSLNSLQETQYF.

The gene calls are TRBV5-1 and TRBJ2-3, with D hard to call. Trimming took 0 bases from V and 1 from J, leaving 6 bases between them. The CDR3 is 14 residues long. The V gene's germline CDR1 is SGHRS and CDR2 YFSETQ. The CDR3 DNA reads as TGCGCCAGCAGCTTGGAACAACGCACAGATACGCAGTATTTT. It is translated as CASSLEQRTDTQYF.

Notes on this clone: Mismatch with germline at one junction end may stem from a read error. The V and J genes are TRBV7-7 and TRBJ2-5, with 10 positions matching TRBD2. Germline V CDR1 and CDR2: SSHAT, FNYEAQ (reference sequence). CDR3 length: 15 residues. The CDR3 DNA follows: TGTGCTAGCAGCTTTCGGACTAGCGGCCGAGAGACCCAGTACTTC. Translation: CASSFRTSGRETQYF.

V and J are TRBV30 and TRBJ1-4; no firm D call. V shed 3 bases and J shed 7 bases, with 21 bases lying between them. Germline V gene sequence: CDR1 GTSNPN, CDR2 SVGIG (reference sequence). The CDR3 is made up of 16 amino acids. In nucleotides, the CDR3 is TGTGCCTGGAGAAACCGCCGGTCCCTCAAAGGTGAAAAACTGTTTTTT. It specifies CAWRNRRSLKGEKLFF. Using reference TRBV30 and TRBJ1-4 for the parts outside the CDR3, the full variable domain is SQTIHQWPATLVQPVGSPLSLECTVEGTSNPNLYWYRQAAGRGLQLLFYSVGIGQISSEVPQNLSASRPQDRQFILSSKKLLLSDSGFYLCAWRNRRSLKGEKLFFGSGTQLSVL.

The rearrangement joins TRBV4-1 to TRBJ1-5, with D possibly matching TRBD1 (5 bases). This CDR3 region has 15 residues. V lost 3 bases and J lost 2, with 11 bases in between. In germline, CDR1 is MGHRA, CDR2 YSYEKL. The CDR3 region has the DNA TGCGCCAGCAGCCAGCAGGGCGGGGGCAATCAGCCCCAGCATTTT. Translated, it gives CASSQQGGGNQPQHF.